Included here is one TCR beta chain sequence, with context. Mismatch with germline at one junction end may stem from a read error. The data are from a study of regulatory T cells in long-lasting Graves disease. In the study overall: Those Graves' patients who were newly diagnosed had been on antithyroid drugs under 3 months.

Described time point: newly diagnosed GD, antithyroid drugs for less than 3 months. The TCR library was prepared using RNA isolated from PBMCs. Libraries of TCR beta came from iRepertoire HTBI primers plus Arm-PCR of CDR3 regions. TCRdb re-derived calls from the multiplex PCR reads in MiXCR, one entry per CDR3 protein. Among 410,000 or so distinct CDR3 sequences, 14% to 15% were seen once, and the ten largest hold roughly 17%. This CDR3 region has 13 residues. Germline lookup yields CDR1 SQVTM and CDR2 ANQGSEA. The same specimen was also included in a second study, on T cells in Graves' hyperthyroidism and ophthalmopathy. That publication notes: An absence of ophthalmopathy progression within 18 months meant stable Graves' hyperthyroidism. The HTBI set primed first-round TCR CDR3 RT-PCR. In the analysis, a 13 V-J model separated ophthalmopathy from stable hyperthyroidism.

The genes are TRBV29-1 and TRBJ2-5; D gene ambiguous. The specimen comprised peripheral blood mononuclear cells (PBMCs), sampled at new diagnosis, from a patient treated with antithyroid drugs. The TCR originated in a woman younger than 45 with Graves disease. This chain's CDR3 is CSVPDGWEETQHF. Here the CDR3 DNA reads TGCAGCGTTCCGGACGGTTGGGAAGAGACCCAGCACTTC.